Detailed here is one TCR beta chain. This clone was seen just once. Its antigen is still unknown. No base quality values were provided; no much bigger clone lies one nucleotide off. V gives up 1 base and J gives up 3 bases, and the segment between their germline ends measures 6 bases. The germline V gene gives CDR1 as SGHTA and CDR2 as FQGNSA. The CDR3 runs 13 residues from the cysteine to the phenylalanine. The kept DNA is CDR3 alone, 39 bases in frame from the first base. The sample is drawn from a study of T cell clonotyping in hematopoietic cell transplantation listed by TCRdb under 2021. Notes on the research overall: In the study, 150 or so blood samples were gathered from approximately 35 consecutive transplant recipients and their related donors. Patients were recruited between September 2015 and January 2017 and followed until late 2020 or death. What the study reported, not specific to this receptor: Just a small fraction of recipient repertoires overlapped with donor repertoires, and more than 95% appeared de novo at the given depth. After transplant, TCR diversity in recipients dropped, and pathologically expanded clonotypes climbed progressively between day 30 and day 180. Donor and pretransplant recipient Inverse Simpson Index values predicted broader posttransplant TCR repertoire diversity. Sample size was limited, and cells were not sorted, so CD4 and CD8 repertoire contributions could not be separated.

Related transplant donors provided blood samples for TCR beta sequencing. Using Nuclei Lysis Solution, genomic DNA was extracted from unfractionated peripheral blood mononuclear cells that were either fresh or cryopreserved. The immunoSEQ assay, a bias-controlled multiplex PCR with V- and J-specific primers, was used to amplify TCR beta CDR3 regions from genomic DNA. A second PCR step added a proprietary barcode and Illumina adapter sequences to the CDR3 amplicons. An Illumina MiSeq instrument was used for sequencing of the CDR3 libraries. Concerning the study's data processing: immunoSEQ Analyzer 3.0 was used for export and quality control, with R Bioconductor and Immunarch used for downstream analyses. Only productive rearrangements within the normalized downsampled data set were used in the calculation of repertoire metrics. Clonotypes larger than 5 templates in the normalized cohort were defined as pathologically expanded. The Inverse Simpson Index served as the measure of repertoire diversity. The non-normalized data set was used for CMV-specificity analyses so that all clonotypes could be captured. The table was pulled from immuneACCESS by TCRdb, which kept in-frame rearrangements only. Such tables lose some clones; where checked, under half of the loss comes from unresolved V genes, and the rest has no known cause. Clone size and the V and J calls come from that table; the DNA yielded D and trimming. This sample gives some 40,000 clones in total; about 93% of them show up just once. Roughly 0.85% of the sample belongs to the ten largest clones.

The TCR originated in a woman in her forties or fifties in good health. Some clones in this sample may be carry-over from other donors' samples. The material sequenced was peripheral blood mononuclear cells. The V and J segments used are TRBV7-2 and TRBJ2-5, with the D segment identity uncertain. Read as DNA, the sequence is TGTGCCAGCAGCTTAGGTCAGGAAGAGACCCAGTACTTC. Protein translation: CASSLGQEETQYF.